The 4 T cell receptor beta chains in this list originate from one sample, sequenced in a study of CD8 T cells in Susac syndrome. The RNA, 0.5 to 1 ug, was put through reverse transcription using random hexamers. TCRdb passed the immunoSEQ multiplex PCR reads through MiXCR, listing each CDR3 protein once. This sample has roughly 160,000 distinct CDR3 sequences, with roughly 95% found just once. The sample was CD4+ T cells from PBMCs. These receptor sequences come from a human donor with Susac syndrome.

This clonotype was seen once. The rearrangement joins TRBV5-5 to TRBJ2-6; no reliable D call. Trimming took 0 bases from V and 0 from J, leaving 4 bases between them. There are 15 residues in the CDR3. Germline-derived CDR1 and CDR2 are SGHKS and YYEKEE (reference sequence). CDR3 sequence: CASSLVHSGANVLTF. The CDR3 DNA follows: TGTGCCAGCAGCTTGGTACACTCTGGGGCCAACGTCCTGACTTTC.

This rearrangement joins TRBV5-1 to TRBJ1-2, with D possibly being TRBD1 (5 bases). With 1 base removed from V and 4 bases from J, the gap between germline ends came to 14 bases. This CDR3 contains 15 residues. The V gene's germline CDR1 is SGHRS and CDR2 YFSETQ. CDR3 sequence: CASSLYADSSYGYTF. CDR3 coding DNA: TGCGCCAGCAGCTTGTATGCCGACAGTTCCTATGGCTACACCTTC.

This chain connects TRBV7-9 to TRBJ2-6; D is tentatively TRBD1 or TRBD2 (6 bases each). This CDR3 contains 16 residues. Deletions cut 3 bases from V and 7 bases from J, with 16 bases between. Per germline, CDR1 SEHNR and CDR2 FQNEAQ (reference sequence). The CDR3 nucleotides read TGTGCCAGCAGCTTCGCGGAGGGGGTAGGAGCCAACGTCCTGACTTTC. It is translated as CASSFAEGVGANVLTF.

The chain joins TRBV27 to TRBJ2-7; a weak D match, TRBD1 (5 bases). Per germline, CDR1 MNHEY and CDR2 SMNVEV (reference sequence). CDR3 length equals 14 residues. Trimming took 3 bases from V and 3 from J, leaving 12 bases between them. This chain's CDR3 is CASSFTRGIYEQYF. DNA for the CDR3: TGTGCCAGCAGTTTTACAAGGGGAATCTACGAGCAGTACTTC.